This T cell receptor (beta chain) was documented in a study of regulatory T cells in long-lasting Graves disease. Study conclusions and caveats: Favored gene segments in persistent disease were TRBV28, TRBJ1-2 and TRBJ2-5.

For TCR beta, libraries came from iRepertoire HTBI primers and Arm-PCR of CDR3 regions. In TCRdb, the multiplex PCR reads were re-called with MiXCR into one record per CDR3 protein. This sample has about 400,000 distinct CDR3 sequences, with around a sixth found just once. CDR3 length: 17 residues. Trimming took off 5 bases at V and 0 bases at J, with 19 bases between the two ends. CDR1 is SGHDT, CDR2 YYEEEE, per germline. Time point of the sample: newly diagnosed GD, antithyroid drugs for less than 3 months. Scientists built the TCR library using RNA that was extracted from PBMCs. About this clonotype itself: As yet, its antigen is unknown.

The sequenced sample was peripheral blood mononuclear cells (PBMCs), obtained at new diagnosis, from a patient treated with antithyroid drugs. The rearrangement uses TRBV5-6 and TRBJ2-3, with D perhaps matching TRBD2 (5 bases). The receptor's source is a female donor with Graves disease. The CDR3 protein is CASSPLPTGESTDTQYF. The DNA for the CDR3 is TGTGCCAGCAGTCCCCTCCCGACCGGGGAAAGCACAGATACGCAGTATTTT.